This T cell receptor (beta chain) came from a study of Ad26.COV2.S vaccination and SARS-CoV-2 variants (dated by TCRdb to about 2021). About the investigation overall: Vaccine-arm donors came from COV1001, a multicentre, randomized, double-blind, placebo-controlled phase I-IIa trial of Ad26.COV2.S in healthy adults. Ad26.COV2.S was administered intramuscularly at 5 x 10^10 or 1 x 10^11 viral particles, either as a single shot or as two shots given 56 days apart. Blinding of investigators to trial group allocation was maintained during experiments and outcome assessment. Sequencing of the TCRbeta repertoire served to evaluate the specificity and breadth of SARS-CoV-2-reactive T cell receptors following Ad26.COV2.S vaccination. The TCR-sequenced set comprised approximately 32 samples: some 19 Ad26.COV2.S vaccine recipients, 5 placebo recipients and 8 SARS-CoV-2 convalescent individuals. Trial participants were randomized into five groups of five, in which low-dose or high-dose Ad26.COV2.S was given once or twice, or placebo was given on both occasions. The paper as a whole reports these results and caveats: The authors noted that the TCR breadth and depth analyses may have underestimated total T cell responses. Vaccine and placebo recipients had similar non-spike TCR breadth, a finding consistent with the vaccine containing only spike. Ad26.COV2.S recipients had higher spike-specific TCR breadth than placebo recipients (P = 0.0014). The study was not powered for comparison of responses between vaccine doses or regimens. Substantial breadth of spike-specific CD8+ and CD4+ T cell responses was reported after vaccination.

The intended sense of this specimen's treatment or condition label: roughly 18 received Ad26.COV2.S at low or high dose, single or two shots; about 5 received placebo; per-sample allocation not given. Repertoires of vaccine and placebo recipients were sequenced from samples collected on day 63 after the first injection. Cohort 1b enrolled some 25 adults aged 18-55 years at a single site in Boston, USA, between 29 July and 7 August 2020. Ad26.COV2.S was a replication-incompetent adenovirus type 26 vector expressing a prefusion-stabilized SARS-CoV-2 spike protein from the original Wuhan strain. The CDR3 numbers 14 residues from cysteine through phenylalanine. The read is trimmed to its CDR3 DNA, 42 bases read in frame from base 1. Looking up the germline V gene (reference sequence) yields CDR1 LGHDT and CDR2 YNNKEL. The V end gives up 4 bases and the J end 5 bases, leaving 6 bases in the junction not matched to a gene.

The immunoSEQ Assay was the method used to sequence TCRbeta CDR3 regions. After extraction, genomic DNA underwent amplification by bias-controlled multiplex PCR, followed by high-throughput sequencing. The authors processed their data as follows. To quantify the absolute abundance of each unique TCRbeta CDR3 region, sequences were collapsed and filtered. T cell fraction was estimated by normalizing TCRbeta template counts to usable DNA, with usable DNA measured through amplification of reference genes found in all nucleated cells. Repertoire TCRs were annotated as SARS-CoV-2-specific when V gene, CDR3 amino acid sequence and J gene were exactly matched to a known reactive TCR set. The reference SARS-CoV-2 TCR set was derived from MIRA and filtered for enrichment in COVID-19-positive ImmuneCODE repertoires, a step that removed public or cross-reactive TCRs. Based on the MIRA antigens, annotated TCRs were further analysed at the level of specific ORF or position within ORF. Breadth was defined as annotated unique rearrangements over total unique productive rearrangements; depth was the summed frequency of those rearrangements. Group comparisons of TCR breadth used two-sided Wilcoxon rank-sum tests. TCRdb took this table from immuneACCESS and kept in-frame rearrangements with V and J called. Such tables lack part of the clones; where checked against another copy, unresolved V genes explain under half of the gap, and the rest is unexplained. V, J and clone size derive from that table, while D and trimming were established from the DNA sequence. The sample yields more than 300,000 clones; around four fifths were counted once. Around 2% of the sample lies in the top ten.

Points on this clone: It lacks a known antigen. Per-nucleotide qualities are absent, and no much larger clonotype sits a single base away.

Specimen: peripheral blood, collected in a trial of Ad26.COV2.S vaccine versus placebo. The source of this sequence is a person aged 18 to 59 who received the Ad26.COV2.S COVID-19 vaccine or a placebo. The V and J segments used are TRBV3-1 (or the pseudogene TRBV3-2) and TRBJ1-2; 8 of the junction bases match TRBD1. CDR3 sequence: CASSRAGGTYGYTF. The DNA sequence is as follows: TGTGCCAGCAGCCGGGCAGGGGGCACGTATGGCTACACCTTC.